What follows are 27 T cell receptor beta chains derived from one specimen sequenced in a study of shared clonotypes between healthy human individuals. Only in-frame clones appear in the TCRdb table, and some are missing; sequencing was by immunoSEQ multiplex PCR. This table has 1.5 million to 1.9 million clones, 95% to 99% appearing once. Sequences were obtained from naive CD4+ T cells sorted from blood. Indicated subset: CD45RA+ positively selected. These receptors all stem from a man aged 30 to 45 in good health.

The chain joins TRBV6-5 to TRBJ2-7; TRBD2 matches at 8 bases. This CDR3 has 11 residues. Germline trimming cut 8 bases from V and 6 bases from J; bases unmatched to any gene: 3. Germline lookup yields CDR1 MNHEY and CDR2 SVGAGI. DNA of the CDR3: TGTGCCAGCTACCGGGGGGGCGAGCAGTACTTC. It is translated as CASYRGGEQYF.

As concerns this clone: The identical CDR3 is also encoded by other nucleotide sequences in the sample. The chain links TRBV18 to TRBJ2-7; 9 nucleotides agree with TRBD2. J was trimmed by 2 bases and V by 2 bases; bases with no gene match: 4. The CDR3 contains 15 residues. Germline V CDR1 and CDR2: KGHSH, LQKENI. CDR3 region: CASSPLAGEPYEQYF. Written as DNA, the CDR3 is TGTGCCAGCTCACCATTAGCGGGAGAGCCCTACGAGCAGTACTTC.

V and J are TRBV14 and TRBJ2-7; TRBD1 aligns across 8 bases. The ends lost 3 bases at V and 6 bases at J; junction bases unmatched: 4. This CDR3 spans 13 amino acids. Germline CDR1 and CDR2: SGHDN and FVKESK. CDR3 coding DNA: TGTGCCAGCAGCCACCGGGACAGGAGCGAGCAGTACTTC. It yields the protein CASSHRDRSEQYF.

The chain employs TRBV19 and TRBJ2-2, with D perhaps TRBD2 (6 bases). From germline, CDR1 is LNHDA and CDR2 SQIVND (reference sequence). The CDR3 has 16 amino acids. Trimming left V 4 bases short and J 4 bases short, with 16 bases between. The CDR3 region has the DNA TGTGCCAGTAGTACCCGTGGGGGGTGGGGCACCGGGGAGCTGTTTTTT. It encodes CASSTRGGWGTGELFF.

For the CDR3, the DNA is TGTGCCAGCAGCTCTCAGGGGGGAGGCTCCGGGGAGCTGTTTTTT. Translating it yields CASSSQGGGSGELFF. J is TRBJ2-2 and V is TRBV5-4; tentative D call: TRBD1 (7 bases). V lost 3 bases and J lost 6, with 15 bases in between. This CDR3 spans 15 amino acids. CDR1 and CDR2 from the germline V gene are SGHNT and YYREEE (reference sequence).

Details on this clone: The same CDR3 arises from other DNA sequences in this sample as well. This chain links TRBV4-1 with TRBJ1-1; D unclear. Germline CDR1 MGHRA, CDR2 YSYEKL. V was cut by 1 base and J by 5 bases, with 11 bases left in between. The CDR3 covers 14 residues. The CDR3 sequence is CASSQAAAGTEAFF. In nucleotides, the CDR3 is TGCGCCAGCAGCCAAGCGGCGGCGGGAACTGAAGCTTTCTTT.

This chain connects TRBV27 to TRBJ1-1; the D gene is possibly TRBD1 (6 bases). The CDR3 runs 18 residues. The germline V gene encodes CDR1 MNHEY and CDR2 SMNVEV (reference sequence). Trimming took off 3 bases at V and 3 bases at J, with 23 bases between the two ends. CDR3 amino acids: CASSFRGDILTGHTEAFF. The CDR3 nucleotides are TGTGCCAGCAGTTTTAGGGGGGATATCCTTACCGGACACACTGAAGCTTTCTTT.

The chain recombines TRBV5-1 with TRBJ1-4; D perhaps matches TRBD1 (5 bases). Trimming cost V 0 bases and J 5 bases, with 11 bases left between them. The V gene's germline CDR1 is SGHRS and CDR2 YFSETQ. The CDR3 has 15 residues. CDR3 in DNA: TGCGCCAGCAGCTTGGGTGACAGCTTAAATGAAAAACTGTTTTTT. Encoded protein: CASSLGDSLNEKLFF.

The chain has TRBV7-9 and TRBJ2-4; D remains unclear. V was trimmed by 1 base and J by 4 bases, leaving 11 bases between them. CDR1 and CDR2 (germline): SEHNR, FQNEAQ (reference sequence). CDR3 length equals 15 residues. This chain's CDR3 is CASSLDWAEKNIQYF. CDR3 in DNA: TGTGCCAGCAGCTTAGATTGGGCAGAGAAAAACATTCAGTACTTC. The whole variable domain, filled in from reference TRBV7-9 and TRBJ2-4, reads DTGVSQNPRHKITKRGQNVTFRCDPISEHNRLYWYRQTLGQGPEFLTYFQNEAQLEKSRLLSDRFSAERPKGSFSTLEIQRTEQGDSAMYLCASSLDWAEKNIQYFGAGTRLSVL.

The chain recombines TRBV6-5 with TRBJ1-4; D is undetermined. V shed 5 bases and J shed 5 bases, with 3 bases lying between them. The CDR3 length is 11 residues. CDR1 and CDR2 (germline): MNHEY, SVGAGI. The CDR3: CASSQNEKLFF. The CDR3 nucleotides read TGTGCCAGCAGTCAGAATGAAAAACTGTTTTTT.

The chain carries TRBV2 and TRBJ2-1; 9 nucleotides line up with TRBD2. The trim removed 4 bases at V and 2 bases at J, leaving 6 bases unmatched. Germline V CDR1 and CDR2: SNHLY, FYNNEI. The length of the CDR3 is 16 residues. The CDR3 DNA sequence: TGTGCCAGCAGTGTGACGCGGGAGGGCCCCTACAATGAGCAGTTCTTC. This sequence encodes CASSVTREGPYNEQFF.

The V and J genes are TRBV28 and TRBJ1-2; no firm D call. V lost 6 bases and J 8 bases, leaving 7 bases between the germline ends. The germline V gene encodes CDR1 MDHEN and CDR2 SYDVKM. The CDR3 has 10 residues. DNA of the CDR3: TGTGCCAGCAGGGACCGGGGCTACACCTTC. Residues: CASRDRGYTF.

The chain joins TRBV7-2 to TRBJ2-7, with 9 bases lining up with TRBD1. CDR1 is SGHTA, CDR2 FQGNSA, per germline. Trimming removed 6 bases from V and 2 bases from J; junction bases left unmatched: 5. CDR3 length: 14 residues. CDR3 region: CASRRDREAYEQYF. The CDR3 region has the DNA TGTGCCAGCAGACGGGACAGGGAGGCCTACGAGCAGTACTTC.

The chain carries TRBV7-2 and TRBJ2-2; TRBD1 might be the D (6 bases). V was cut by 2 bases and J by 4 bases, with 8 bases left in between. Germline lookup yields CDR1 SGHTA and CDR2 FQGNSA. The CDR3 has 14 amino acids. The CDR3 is CASSLYRVTGELFF. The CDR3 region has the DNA TGTGCCAGCAGCTTATACAGGGTCACCGGGGAGCTGTTTTTT. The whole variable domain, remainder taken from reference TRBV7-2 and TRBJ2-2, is GAGVSQSPSNKVTEKGKDVELRCDPISGHTALYWYRQSLGQGLEFLIYFQGNSAPDKSGLPSDRFSAERTGGSVSTLTIQRTQQEDSAVYLCASSLYRVTGELFFGEGSRLTVL.

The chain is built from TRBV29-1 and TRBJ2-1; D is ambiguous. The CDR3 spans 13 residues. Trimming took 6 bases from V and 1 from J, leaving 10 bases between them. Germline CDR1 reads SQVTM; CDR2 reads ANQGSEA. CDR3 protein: CSVTGRSYNEQFF. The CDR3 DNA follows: TGCAGCGTAACCGGCCGATCCTACAATGAGCAGTTCTTC.

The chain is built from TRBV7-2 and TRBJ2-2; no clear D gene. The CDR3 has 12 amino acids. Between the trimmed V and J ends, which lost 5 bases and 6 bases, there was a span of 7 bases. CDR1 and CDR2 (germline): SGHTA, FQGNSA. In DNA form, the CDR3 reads TGTGCCAGCAGCGCAGCACCCGGGGAGCTGTTTTTT. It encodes CASSAAPGELFF.

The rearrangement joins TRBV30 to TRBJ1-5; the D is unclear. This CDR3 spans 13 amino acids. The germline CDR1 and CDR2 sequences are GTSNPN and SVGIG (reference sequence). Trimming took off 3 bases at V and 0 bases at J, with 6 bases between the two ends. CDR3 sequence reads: CAWSRYSNQPQHF. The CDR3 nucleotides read TGTGCCTGGAGCCGTTATAGCAATCAGCCCCAGCATTTT.

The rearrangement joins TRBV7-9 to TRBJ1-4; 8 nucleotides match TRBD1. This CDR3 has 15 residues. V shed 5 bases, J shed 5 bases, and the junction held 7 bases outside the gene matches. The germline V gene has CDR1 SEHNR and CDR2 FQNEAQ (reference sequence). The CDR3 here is CASSIRTGSNEKLFF. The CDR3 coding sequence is TGTGCCAGCAGCATAAGGACAGGGTCCAATGAAAAACTGTTTTTT.

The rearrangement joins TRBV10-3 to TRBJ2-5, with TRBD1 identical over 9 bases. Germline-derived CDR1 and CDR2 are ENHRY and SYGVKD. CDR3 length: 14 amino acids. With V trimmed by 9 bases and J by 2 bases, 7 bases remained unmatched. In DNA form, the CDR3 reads TGTGCCATAACCCGGGACAGGGAGCAAGAGACCCAGTACTTC. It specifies CAITRDREQETQYF.

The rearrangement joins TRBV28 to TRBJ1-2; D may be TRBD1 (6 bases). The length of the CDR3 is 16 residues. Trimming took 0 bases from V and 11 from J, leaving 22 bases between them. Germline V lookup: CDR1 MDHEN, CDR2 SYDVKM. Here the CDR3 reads CASSLWGGGLGSLYTF. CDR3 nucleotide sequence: TGTGCCAGCAGTTTATGGGGCGGGGGCCTTGGTAGTCTGTACACCTTC.

CDR3 sequence (DNA): TGTGCCAGCAGTTTTCAGGGGCTGATCACTGAAGCTTTCTTT. Protein product: CASSFQGLITEAFF. The chain combines TRBV28 with TRBJ1-1; tentatively, D is TRBD1 (6 bases). Germline assignment: CDR1 MDHEN and CDR2 SYDVKM. Trimming left V 3 bases short and J 4 bases short, with 12 bases between. There are 14 residues in the CDR3.

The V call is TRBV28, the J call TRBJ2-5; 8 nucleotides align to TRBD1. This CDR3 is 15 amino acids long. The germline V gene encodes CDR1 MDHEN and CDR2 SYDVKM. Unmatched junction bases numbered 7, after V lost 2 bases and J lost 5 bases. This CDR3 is CASSLPDRVYETQYF. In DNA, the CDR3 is TGTGCCAGCAGTTTACCGGACAGGGTCTATGAGACCCAGTACTTC. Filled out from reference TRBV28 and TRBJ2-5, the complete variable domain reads DVKVTQSSRYLVKRTGEKVFLECVQDMDHENMFWYRQDPGLGLRLIYFSYDVKMKEKGDIPEGYSVSREKKERFSLILESASTNQTSMYLCASSLPDRVYETQYFGPGTRLLVL.

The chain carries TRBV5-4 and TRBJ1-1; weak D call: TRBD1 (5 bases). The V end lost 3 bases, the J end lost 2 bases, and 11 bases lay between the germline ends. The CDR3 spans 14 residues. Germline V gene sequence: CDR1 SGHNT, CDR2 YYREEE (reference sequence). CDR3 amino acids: CASSSGRGNTEAFF. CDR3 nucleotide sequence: TGTGCCAGCAGCTCGGGACGGGGAAACACTGAAGCTTTCTTT.

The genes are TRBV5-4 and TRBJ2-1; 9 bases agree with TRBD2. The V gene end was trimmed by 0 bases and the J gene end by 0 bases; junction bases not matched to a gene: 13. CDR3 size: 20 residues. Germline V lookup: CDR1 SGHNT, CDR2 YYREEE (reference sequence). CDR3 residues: CASSLVPAGGAPPSYNEQFF. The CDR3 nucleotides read TGTGCCAGCAGCTTGGTTCCGGCGGGAGGGGCCCCTCCCTCCTACAATGAGCAGTTCTTC.

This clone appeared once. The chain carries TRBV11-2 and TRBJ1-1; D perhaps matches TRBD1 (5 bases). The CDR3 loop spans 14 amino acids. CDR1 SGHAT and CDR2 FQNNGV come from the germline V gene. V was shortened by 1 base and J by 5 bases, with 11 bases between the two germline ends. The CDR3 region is CASSLAFRDTEAFF. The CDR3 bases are TGTGCCAGCAGCTTAGCCTTCAGGGATACTGAAGCTTTCTTT.

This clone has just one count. The CDR3 loop reads CASSGSISYEQYF. DNA for the CDR3: TGTGCCAGCAGTGGGAGCATCTCCTACGAGCAGTACTTC. The genes are TRBV6-1 and TRBJ2-7; D not certain. The CDR3 totals 13 residues. V lost 4 bases, J lost 0 bases, and 7 bases lay in between. Germline CDR1 MNHNS, CDR2 SASEGT.

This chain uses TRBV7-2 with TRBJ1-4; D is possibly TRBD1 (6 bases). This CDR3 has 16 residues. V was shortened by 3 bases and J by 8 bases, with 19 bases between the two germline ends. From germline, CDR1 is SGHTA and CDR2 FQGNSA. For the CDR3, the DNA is TGTGCCAGCAGCTTCCCCTTGAGGGGGGAAAGAGAAAAACTGTTTTTT. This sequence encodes CASSFPLRGEREKLFF.